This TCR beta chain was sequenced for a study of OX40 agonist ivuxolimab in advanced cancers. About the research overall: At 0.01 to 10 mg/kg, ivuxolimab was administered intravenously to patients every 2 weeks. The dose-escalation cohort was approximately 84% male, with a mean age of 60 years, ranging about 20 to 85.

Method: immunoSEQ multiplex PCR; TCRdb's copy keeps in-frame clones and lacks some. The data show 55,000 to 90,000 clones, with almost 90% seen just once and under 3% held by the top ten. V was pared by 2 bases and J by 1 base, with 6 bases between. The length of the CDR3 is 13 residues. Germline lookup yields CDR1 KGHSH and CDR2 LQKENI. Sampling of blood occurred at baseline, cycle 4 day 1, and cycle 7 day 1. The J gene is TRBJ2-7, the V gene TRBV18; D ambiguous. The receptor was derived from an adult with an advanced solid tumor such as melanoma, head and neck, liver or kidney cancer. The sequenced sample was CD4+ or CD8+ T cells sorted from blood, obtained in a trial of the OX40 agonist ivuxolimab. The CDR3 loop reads CASSPTDSYEQYF. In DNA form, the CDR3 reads TGTGCCAGCTCACCAACAGATTCCTACGAGCAGTACTTC.